Shown below are 23 T cell receptor beta chains from a single sample sequenced in a study of T cell responses to AZD1222 COVID-19 vaccine. Profiling relied on immunoSEQ multiplex PCR, and the TCRdb table lists in-frame clones only, not all of them. The sample contains some 49,000 clones, approximately 90% of which appear only once. The sample in question was peripheral blood, obtained 28 days after the second AZD1222 dose. The receptors come from an adult who received the AZD1222 COVID-19 vaccine.

This chain joins TRBV7-9 and TRBJ1-1; the D is unclear. The CDR3 is 10 amino acids. Trimming pared 5 bases from V and 11 bases from J, leaving 9 bases between. Germline assignment: CDR1 SEHNR and CDR2 FQNEAQ (reference sequence). The CDR3 reads CASSPPGAFF. The CDR3 bases are TGTGCCAGCAGCCCCCCCGGGGCTTTCTTT.

The chain has TRBV28 and TRBJ2-7, with D uncertain. The V gene's germline CDR1 is MDHEN and CDR2 SYDVKM. The CDR3 totals 12 residues. V gave up 2 bases and J gave up 4 bases, with 6 bases separating them. CDR3 in DNA: TGTGCCAGCAGTTTAAGGCTATACGAGCAGTACTTC. It specifies CASSLRLYEQYF.

The rearrangement links TRBV28 to TRBJ2-2; D gene uncertain. V lost 1 base to trimming and J lost 0 bases, with 6 bases between them. There are 15 residues in the CDR3. Germline V gene data show CDR1 as MDHEN and CDR2 as SYDVKM. The CDR3 region is CASSLSLTNTGELFF. CDR3 nucleotides: TGTGCCAGCAGTTTATCCCTCACGAACACCGGGGAGCTGTTTTTT. Variable domain in full (rest from reference TRBV28 and TRBJ2-2): DVKVTQSSRYLVKRTGEKVFLECVQDMDHENMFWYRQDPGLGLRLIYFSYDVKMKEKGDIPEGYSVSREKKERFSLILESASTNQTSMYLCASSLSLTNTGELFFGEGSRLTVL.

J is TRBJ1-1 and V is TRBV11-3; D gene uncertain. V lost 5 bases and J lost 7, with 17 bases in between. Per germline, CDR1 SGHNT and CDR2 YENEEA. CDR3 size: 14 residues. The CDR3 DNA reads TGTGCCAGCAGCCCAACAGAAGGAAGCAGTGAAGCTTTCTTT. Translation: CASSPTEGSSEAFF. The variable domain in full, with the rest retrieved from reference TRBV11-3 and TRBJ1-1, is EAGVVQSPRYKIIEKKQPVAFWCNPISGHNTLYWYLQNLGQGPELLIRYENEEAVDDSQLPKDRFSAERLKGVDSTLKIQPAELGDSAVYLCASSPTEGSSEAFFGQGTRLTVV.

Remarks on this clone: Other DNA sequences in this specimen translate into the identical CDR3. This rearrangement joins TRBV18 to TRBJ2-1; TRBD2 agrees at 10 bases. Germline assignment: CDR1 KGHSH and CDR2 LQKENI. V dropped 3 bases and J dropped 5; count of bases not matched to a gene: 4. There are 15 residues in the CDR3. The CDR3 here is CASSPRLAGDNEQFF. CDR3 sequence (DNA): TGTGCCAGCTCACCGAGGCTAGCGGGAGACAATGAGCAGTTCTTC.

This chain links TRBV6-5 with TRBJ2-5, with 8 nucleotides matching TRBD1. CDR1 MNHEY and CDR2 SVGAGI come from the germline V gene. CDR3 size: 13 residues. Trimming at V came to 7 bases and at J to 5 bases, leaving 6 bases not matched to a gene. Written as DNA, the CDR3 is TGTGCCAGCACCCGACAGGGGATTGAGACCCAGTACTTC. Translating it yields CASTRQGIETQYF.

The chain has TRBV5-1 and TRBJ1-1; TRBD1 aligns across 7 bases. The length of the CDR3 is 14 residues. The junction had 4 bases not matched to a gene; V was cut back by 4 bases and J by 1 base. Germline-derived CDR1 and CDR2 are SGHRS and YFSETQ. CDR3 loop: CASSNDRANTEAFF. DNA of the CDR3: TGCGCCAGCAGCAACGACAGGGCGAACACTGAAGCTTTCTTT.

The rearrangement links TRBV30 to TRBJ1-2, with D perhaps TRBD1 (5 bases). Trimming removed 3 bases at V and 4 bases at J, with 9 bases between. The CDR3 sequence is 12 residues long. CDR1 is GTSNPN and CDR2 is SVGIG in the germline V gene (reference sequence). CDR3 DNA sequence: TGTGCCTGGAGCTTCGACAGCTATGGCTACACCTTC. Translation: CAWSFDSYGYTF.

This clone has just one count. The chain couples TRBV27 to TRBJ2-3, with 7 bases identical to TRBD1. The CDR3 contains 15 residues. In germline, CDR1 is MNHEY, CDR2 SMNVEV (reference sequence). Trimming removed 5 bases from V and 0 bases from J; junction bases left unmatched: 5. This CDR3 reads CASSPTGASTDTQYF. CDR3 DNA: TGTGCCAGCAGTCCAACAGGGGCTAGCACAGATACGCAGTATTTT.

CDR3 region: CAWSPGRDNSPLHF. The CDR3, as DNA: TGTGCCTGGTCGCCGGGACGGGATAATTCACCCCTCCACTTT. This chain joins TRBV30 and TRBJ1-6, with D possibly being TRBD1 (5 bases). The length of the CDR3 is 14 residues. V lost 5 bases and J 5 bases, leaving 13 bases between the germline ends. The germline CDR1 and CDR2 sequences are GTSNPN and SVGIG (reference sequence).

This chain links TRBV2 with TRBJ2-1; 7 bases match TRBD2. Trimming took 5 bases from V and 0 from J; bases not matched to a gene: 4. The germline V gene encodes CDR1 SNHLY and CDR2 FYNNEI. The CDR3 runs 15 residues. The CDR3 sequence: CASSRGSFSYNEQFF. The CDR3 DNA reads TGTGCCAGCAGTCGCGGGAGTTTCTCCTACAATGAGCAGTTCTTC.

This chain links TRBV28 with TRBJ2-7; D is uncertain. Trimming pared 6 bases from V and 2 bases from J, leaving 17 bases between. The V gene's germline CDR1 is MDHEN and CDR2 SYDVKM. The CDR3 is 15 residues long. As DNA, the CDR3 is TGTGCCAGCAGCCCCCCTAGAGCAAGTCCCTACGAGCAGTACTTC. Translation: CASSPPRASPYEQYF. Full variable domain (missing parts from reference TRBV28 and TRBJ2-7): DVKVTQSSRYLVKRTGEKVFLECVQDMDHENMFWYRQDPGLGLRLIYFSYDVKMKEKGDIPEGYSVSREKKERFSLILESASTNQTSMYLCASSPPRASPYEQYFGPGTRLTVT.

The chain uses TRBV18 and TRBJ2-3; no definite D call. Germline V lookup: CDR1 KGHSH, CDR2 LQKENI. V was cut by 2 bases and J by 0 bases, with 18 bases left in between. The CDR3 loop spans 18 amino acids. The CDR3 here is CASSPTVVSPLSTDTQYF. In nucleotides, the CDR3 is TGTGCCAGCTCACCAACGGTGGTCAGCCCTCTAAGCACAGATACGCAGTATTTT.

The J gene is TRBJ2-1, the V gene TRBV12-5, with 9 positions matching TRBD2. The CDR3 spans 20 residues. The V gene end was trimmed by 0 bases and the J gene end by 7 bases; junction bases not matched to a gene: 19. CDR1 and CDR2 from the germline V gene are LGHNT and FRNRAP. CDR3 sequence reads: CASGLVLGSGRVGDGNEQFF. The CDR3, as DNA: TGTGCTAGTGGTTTGGTACTCGGTAGCGGGAGAGTTGGAGATGGGAATGAGCAGTTCTTC.

The V call is TRBV9, the J call TRBJ2-5, with 10 bases that match TRBD1. V lost 2 bases, J lost 4 bases, and 11 bases stayed unmatched. The CDR3 loop spans 17 amino acids. The germline V gene encodes CDR1 SGDLS and CDR2 YYNGEE. The CDR3 is CASSVGQGLRLGETQYF. Here the CDR3 DNA reads TGTGCCAGCAGCGTGGGACAGGGGCTCCGGCTGGGAGAGACCCAGTACTTC. Full variable domain (missing parts from reference TRBV9 and TRBJ2-5): DSGVTQTPKHLITATGQRVTLRCSPRSGDLSVYWYQQSLDQGLQFLIQYYNGEERAKGNILERFSAQQFPDLHSELNLSSLELGDSALYFCASSVGQGLRLGETQYFGPGTRLLVL.

This clone was detected only a few times. The J gene is TRBJ1-5, the V gene TRBV4-1; D is ambiguous. This CDR3 comprises 15 residues. V was cut by 0 bases and J by 0 bases, with 6 bases left in between. The germline gives CDR1 MGHRA, CDR2 YSYEKL. The CDR3 DNA sequence: TGCGCCAGCAGCCAAGACAGTTTTAGCAATCAGCCCCAGCATTTT. Translating it yields CASSQDSFSNQPQHF.

This clone was seen only a few times. The genes are TRBV19 and TRBJ1-5; no clear D. Per the germline V gene, CDR1 is LNHDA and CDR2 is SQIVND (reference sequence). V was pared by 1 base and J by 6 bases, with 13 bases between. This CDR3 has 15 amino acids. CDR3 protein: CASSIVGIVIQPQHF. CDR3 DNA sequence: TGTGCCAGTAGTATAGTAGGGATTGTTATTCAGCCCCAGCATTTT.

This chain uses TRBV18 with TRBJ1-6; D not resolved. V was clipped by 2 bases and J by 9 bases, with 14 bases between them. CDR3 length equals 15 residues. Germline V gives CDR1 KGHSH, CDR2 LQKENI. In DNA form, the CDR3 reads TGTGCCAGCTCACCAAGTATGTTCTCTACTTCACCCCTCCACTTT. Residues: CASSPSMFSTSPLHF.

The chain carries TRBV19 and TRBJ2-7; D is uncertain. Trimming cost V 0 bases and J 0 bases, with 6 bases left between them. Germline V gene data show CDR1 as LNHDA and CDR2 as SQIVND (reference sequence). The CDR3 runs to 14 residues. CDR3 amino acids: CASSIEGPSYEQYF. The CDR3 DNA follows: TGTGCCAGTAGTATAGAAGGGCCCTCCTACGAGCAGTACTTC.

The chain couples TRBV27 to TRBJ1-6, with 9 bases matching TRBD1. V shed 6 bases, J shed 0 bases, and the junction held 3 bases outside the gene matches. The CDR3 is 16 residues long. The germline V gene has CDR1 MNHEY and CDR2 SMNVEV (reference sequence). CDR3 nucleotides: TGTGCCAGCAGGGGGACAGGGAGCTCCTATAATTCACCCCTCCACTTT. It specifies CASRGTGSSYNSPLHF.

The gene calls are TRBV27 and TRBJ2-7, with D perhaps matching TRBD2 (6 bases). Germline lookup yields CDR1 MNHEY and CDR2 SMNVEV (reference sequence). The V end lost 3 bases, the J end lost 0 bases, and 9 bases lay between the germline ends. The CDR3 covers 14 residues. DNA of the CDR3: TGTGCCAGCAGTTTTCAGGGAGGCTCCTACGAGCAGTACTTC. Translation gives CASSFQGGSYEQYF.

The chain recombines TRBV5-1 with TRBJ1-1; D gene ambiguous. V dropped 0 bases and J dropped 5 bases, with 5 bases sitting between them. The germline gives CDR1 SGHRS, CDR2 YFSETQ. CDR3 size: 12 residues. CDR3 sequence reads: CASSLVGTEAFF. The CDR3 DNA reads TGCGCCAGCAGCTTGGTTGGGACTGAAGCTTTCTTT.

This clone was found once. The genes are TRBV6-6 and TRBJ1-2; the match to TRBD1 covers 7 bases. Looked up from germline, CDR1 is MNHNY and CDR2 is SVGAGI (reference sequence). The CDR3 spans 17 residues. The trim removed 5 bases at V and 5 bases at J, leaving 17 bases unmatched. In DNA, the CDR3 is TGTGCCAGCAGTCCACCCGAAGGAGAGGGACAGCCTTATGGCTACACCTTC. Its protein product is CASSPPEGEGQPYGYTF.